This T cell receptor beta chain was captured by sequencing in a study of blood T cell repertoires in COVID-19. CDR1 is MNHEY and CDR2 is SVGAGI in the germline V gene. V lost 0 bases and J lost 16; bases outside the gene matches: 9. The CDR3 is 13 residues long. Authors' processing steps: Reference gene primer amplification gave estimated nucleated cell counts. TCRdb's copy holds only in-frame clones and misses some; the assay was immunoSEQ multiplex PCR. V and J calls and clone size are those listed in that table; D and trimming were worked out from the DNA. The sample lists tens of thousands of clones, approximately 77% occurring once.

This chain uses TRBV6-5 with TRBJ1-5; 7 nucleotides line up with TRBD1. The source is a human donor in a cohort sampled during active COVID-19. The sequencing sample was made of peripheral blood. CDR3 sequence: CASSYSRWDSVHF. DNA for the CDR3: TGTGCCAGCAGTTACTCAAGGTGGGACAGTGTACATTTT.